This T cell receptor beta chain was observed in a study of cytomegalovirus exposure and HLA in healthy donors (dated by TCRdb to 2016 to 2017). With respect to the entire study: According to a later analysis, one platform produced both the 100 to 150 validation repertoires and the 720 or so repertoires of the first cohort. The study was designed to test whether signatures of past pathogen exposure could be identified by cataloging public T cell receptors. Along with the approximately 650-subject first cohort, a separate validation cohort of over a hundred different subjects was used. To predict cytomegalovirus infection status, the study combined high-throughput TCR immunosequencing, statistical association of individual TCRs with disease status, and machine learning.

A word on this clone: Its binding antigen is unknown. Base-call qualities are not available, and no considerably larger clone is one nucleotide away.

The donors belonged to the validation cohort of 120 subjects, which was separate from the roughly 670-subject first cohort. Library prep was done by the immunoSEQ multiplex PCR assay. The source study handled its data this way. A statistical classification framework was built for diagnosing cytomegalovirus status from the catalog of TCR beta chain sequences. Sourced from immuneACCESS, this table was stored by TCRdb with only in-frame sequences that have V and J called. A share of the clones is absent; for the studies checked, an unresolved V gene accounts for under half, and the remainder has no known explanation. That table supplies the V and J calls and clone size; D and trimming were determined from the DNA. In all, the sample holds 150,000 or so clones, and about 95% of those were seen once. Of the sample, 1.5% to 2% falls within the top ten clones. Summary of the overall study and its limitations: Of the cluster scores, approximately 94% were above 0 in a later analysis, which found that TCRs clustered in the first cohort also tended to co-occur in the 120 or so validation repertoires. All 120 or so repertoires were used to score co-occurrence in the validation cohort in a later analysis, because that analysis had no HLA typing for the cohort. A total of 150 to 200 TCR beta chains were listed by the study as associated with cytomegalovirus. In vitro tests confirmed that a few of the cytomegalovirus-associated TCR beta chains recognize cytomegalovirus antigens. The authors suggested that the approach could potentially be extended to other disease states and immunological phenotypes. Most TCR sequences were observed very rarely across donors, whereas some public TCRs were present in many individuals. The classifier was reported to diagnose cytomegalovirus status with high specificity and sensitivity in both the original cohort and the validation cohort.

Here V drops 5 bases and J drops 0 bases, and the junction holds 28 bases not matched to any gene. The CDR1 and CDR2 encoded by the germline V gene (reference sequence) are MNHEY and SMNVEV. The CDR3 has 23 amino acids, counting the end cysteine and phenylalanine. Only the CDR3 region is kept as DNA, spanning 69 bases read in frame from base 1. The rearranged segments are TRBV27 and TRBJ2-3, with 8 central nucleotides matching TRBD1. The material sequenced was PBMCs. This receptor was taken from a man between 18 and 35 years old in good health and CMV-seropositive. The nucleotide sequence is TGTGCCAGCAGTCCCTACGCTTTCCTCCCGGGACAGGAAGGGCCTACTAGCACAGATACGCAGTATTTT. It specifies CASSPYAFLPGQEGPTSTDTQYF.